This TCR beta chain was identified in a study of T-cell memory formation after mild COVID-19. Findings and limits, study-wide: CD4+ clones that contracted lay mainly in CM and EM; CD8+ ones lay in EMRA.

Worth noting for this clonotype: What it binds is not known.

The CDR3 length is 15 residues. Germline assignment: CDR1 SGHRS and CDR2 YFSETQ. Deletions cut 5 bases from V and 1 base from J, with 15 bases between. TCRdb called the 5' RACE reads again in MiXCR, with one record for every CDR3 protein. Of hundreds of thousands of distinct CDR3 sequences listed, about 20% are singletons. Specimen: PBMCs or a T cell subset sorted from them (not recorded which). The receptor was derived from an adult woman who had mild COVID-19 (a few samples of this study predate the infection). Cell type and time point are not known. J is TRBJ1-1 and V is TRBV5-1; D perhaps matches TRBD1 (6 bases). The CDR3 spells CASSYYGGKNTEAFF. The CDR3 coding sequence is TGCGCCAGCAGTTATTACGGGGGCAAGAACACTGAAGCTTTCTTT. Combining the CDR3 with reference TRBV5-1 and TRBJ1-1 gives the whole variable domain KAGVTQTPRYLIKTRGQQVTLSCSPISGHRSVSWYQQTPGQGLQFLFEYFSETQRNKGNFPGRFSGRQFSNSRSEMNVSTLELGDSALYLCASSYYGGKNTEAFFGQGTRLTVV.